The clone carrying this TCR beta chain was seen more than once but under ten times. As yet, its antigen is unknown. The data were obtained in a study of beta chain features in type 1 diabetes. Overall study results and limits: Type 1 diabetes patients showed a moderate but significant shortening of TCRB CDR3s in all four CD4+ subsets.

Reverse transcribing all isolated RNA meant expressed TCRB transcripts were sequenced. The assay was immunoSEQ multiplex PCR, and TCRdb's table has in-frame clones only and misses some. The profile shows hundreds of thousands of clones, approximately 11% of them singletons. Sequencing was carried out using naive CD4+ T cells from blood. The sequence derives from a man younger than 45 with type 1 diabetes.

Here the CDR3 reads CASSRDRGVYEQYF. Here the CDR3 DNA reads TGTGCCAGCAGCCGGGACAGGGGAGTCTACGAGCAGTACTTC. V is TRBV2 and J is TRBJ2-7; TRBD1 matches at 10 bases. V was pared by 6 bases and J by 3 bases, with 5 bases of the junction left unmatched. CDR1 and CDR2 (germline): SNHLY, FYNNEI. The CDR3 consists of 14 residues.